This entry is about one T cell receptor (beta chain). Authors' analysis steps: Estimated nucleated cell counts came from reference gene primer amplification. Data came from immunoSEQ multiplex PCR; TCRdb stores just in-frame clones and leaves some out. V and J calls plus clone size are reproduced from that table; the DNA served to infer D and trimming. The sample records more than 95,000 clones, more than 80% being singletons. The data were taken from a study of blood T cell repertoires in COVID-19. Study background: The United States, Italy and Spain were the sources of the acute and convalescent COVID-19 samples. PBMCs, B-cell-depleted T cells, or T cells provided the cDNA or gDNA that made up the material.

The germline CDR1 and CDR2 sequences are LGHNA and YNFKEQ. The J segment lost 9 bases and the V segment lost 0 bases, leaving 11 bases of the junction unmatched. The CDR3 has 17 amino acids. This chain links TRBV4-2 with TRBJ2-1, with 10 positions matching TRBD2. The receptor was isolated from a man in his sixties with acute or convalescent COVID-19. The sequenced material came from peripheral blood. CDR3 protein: CASSQEYLAGAGSEQFF. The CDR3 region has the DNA TGTGCCAGCAGCCAAGAATACCTAGCGGGAGCGGGAAGTGAGCAGTTCTTC.